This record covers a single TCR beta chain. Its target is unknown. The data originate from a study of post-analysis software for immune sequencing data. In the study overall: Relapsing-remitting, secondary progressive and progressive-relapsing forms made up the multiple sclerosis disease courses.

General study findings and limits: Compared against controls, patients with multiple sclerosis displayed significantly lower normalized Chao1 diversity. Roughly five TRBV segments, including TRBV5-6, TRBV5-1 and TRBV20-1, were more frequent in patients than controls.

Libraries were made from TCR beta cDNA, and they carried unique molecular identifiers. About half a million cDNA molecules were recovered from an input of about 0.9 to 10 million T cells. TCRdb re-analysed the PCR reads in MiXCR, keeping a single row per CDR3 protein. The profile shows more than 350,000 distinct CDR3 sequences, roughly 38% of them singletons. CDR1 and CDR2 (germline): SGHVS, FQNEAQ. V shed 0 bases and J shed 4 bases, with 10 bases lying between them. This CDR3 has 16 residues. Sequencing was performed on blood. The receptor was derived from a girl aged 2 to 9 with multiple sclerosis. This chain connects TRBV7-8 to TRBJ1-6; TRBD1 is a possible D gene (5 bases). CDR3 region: CASSLALTAYNSPLHF. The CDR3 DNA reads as TGTGCCAGCAGCTTAGCCCTGACAGCGTATAATTCACCCCTCCACTTT.